The rows below give T cell receptor beta chains drawn from one sample of a study of T cell repertoires in cytomegalovirus infection. TCRdb re-called the reads through MiXCR, storing one row per CDR3 protein. The data hold almost 550,000 distinct CDR3 sequences, with approximately 15% observed a single time. Sequencing used CD8+ T cells from PBMCs. The receptor source for this set is a human donor in good health (CMV status not recorded). Some clones in this sample may be carry-over from other donors' samples. The CDR3 runs from the conserved cysteine through the conserved F or W. A D gene is named only where the DNA matches it firmly. Not all rows give a size; the values are once, few, many and, for expanded clones, a class.

j_call clone_size d_call v_call cdr3_aa cdr3_nt
TRBJ2-1 - - TRBV20-1 CSAIGLGYNEQFF TGCAGTGCTATTGGGCTGGGATACAATGAGCAGTTCTTC
TRBJ2-1 many - TRBV11-2 CASSFSYLGGRYNEQFF TGTGCCAGCAGCTTCTCCTATCTCGGGGGTAGGTACAATGAGCAGTTCTTC
TRBJ1-4 few - TRBV6-6 CASSWRDEEVLEKLFF TGTGCCAGCAGTTGGAGGGACGAGGAGGTTTTAGAAAAACTGTTTTTT
TRBJ2-1 few TRBD2 TRBV20-1 CSAGTSGSYNEQFF TGCAGTGCTGGGACTAGCGGGAGCTACAATGAGCAGTTCTTC
TRBJ2-3 - - TRBV9 CASSASGLSTDTQYF TGTGCCAGCAGCGCTTCGGGGCTCAGCACAGATACGCAGTATTTT
TRBJ2-7 many TRBD2 TRBV7-9 CASSLIDPPGGSYEQYF TGTGCCAGCAGCTTAATCGACCCCCCGGGGGGCTCCTACGAGCAGTACTTC
TRBJ2-3 few - TRBV5-4 CASSFRGGVTDTQYF TGTGCCAGCAGCTTCCGCGGCGGGGTCACAGATACGCAGTATTTT
TRBJ2-2 few - TRBV14 CASSQGNLGLAGELFF TGTGCCAGCAGCCAAGGAAATTTGGGACTGGCCGGGGAGCTGTTTTTT
TRBJ2-7 - - TRBV20-1 CSATRRDWTSYEQYF TGCAGTGCTACGAGGAGGGACTGGACCTCCTACGAGCAGTACTTC
TRBJ1-1 many - TRBV7-3 CASSRQSNTEAFF TGTGCCAGCAGCCGACAGAGCAACACTGAAGCTTTCTTT
TRBJ2-3 few - TRBV10-3 CAISEILDSPPQDTQYF TGTGCCATCAGTGAGATCTTGGACAGTCCACCACAAGATACGCAGTATTTT
TRBJ1-2 - - TRBV12-5 CASGFGGYGYTF TGTGCTAGTGGTTTTGGGGGCTATGGCTACACCTTC
TRBJ1-1 many TRBD1 TRBV7-3 CASSTGGAGANTEAFF TGTGCCAGCAGCACAGGGGGGGCGGGGGCGAACACTGAAGCTTTCTTT
TRBJ2-1 few TRBD2 TRBV6-5 CASRKQGLALPYNEQFF TGTGCCAGCAGAAAACAGGGACTAGCGCTTCCCTACAATGAGCAGTTCTTC
TRBJ2-5 few - TRBV19 CASSTTTVQETQYF TGTGCCAGTAGTACGACTACCGTCCAAGAGACCCAGTACTTC
TRBJ1-2 few TRBD1 TRBV11-2 CASSLDTGAYGYTF TGTGCCAGCAGCTTAGATACAGGGGCCTATGGCTACACCTTC
TRBJ2-1 - TRBD2 TRBV5-6 CASSSLAGGVYNEQFF TGTGCCAGCAGCTCCCTAGCGGGGGGTGTCTACAATGAGCAGTTCTTC
TRBJ2-7 - - TRBV5-4 CASSLDWHQPILDEQYF TGTGCCAGCAGCTTGGATTGGCACCAGCCCATCCTGGACGAGCAGTACTTC
TRBJ1-2 many - TRBV25-1 CASLPPRQTYGYTF TGTGCCAGCCTACCTCCAAGGCAGACGTATGGCTACACCTTC
TRBJ1-3 many - TRBV12-3/TRBV12-4 CASSWSGAGNTIYF TGTGCCAGCAGTTGGTCGGGGGCTGGAAACACCATATATTTT
TRBJ1-4 - - TRBV5-6 CASSSPKRGSINEKLFF TGTGCCAGCAGCTCCCCCAAGAGGGGCTCTATTAATGAAAAACTGTTTTTT
TRBJ2-1 few - TRBV5-1 CASSSMALYNEQFF TGCGCCAGCAGCTCGATGGCCCTGTACAATGAGCAGTTCTTC
TRBJ1-3 - - TRBV15 CATSRPGDYSGNTIYF TGTGCCACCAGCAGACCAGGGGACTACTCTGGAAACACCATATATTTT
TRBJ2-5 many TRBD2 TRBV7-3 CASSLRTASGGGTQYF TGTGCCAGCAGCTTAAGGACGGCTAGCGGTGGGGGGACCCAGTACTTC
TRBJ2-7 few TRBD1 TRBV6-5 CASSYSARDRGSYEQYF TGTGCCAGCAGTTACTCGGCCCGGGACAGGGGCTCCTACGAGCAGTACTTC
TRBJ2-1 many TRBD2 TRBV7-6 CASSLSGLAGGFYNEQFF TGTGCCAGCAGCTTGTCTGGACTAGCGGGAGGCTTCTACAATGAGCAGTTCTTC
TRBJ2-1 few TRBD2 TRBV7-3 CASSSSGGYSYNEQFF TGTGCCAGCAGCAGTAGCGGGGGGTACTCCTACAATGAGCAGTTCTTC
TRBJ2-7 many TRBD1 TRBV7-9 CASSLDGQGDSYEQYF TGTGCCAGCAGCTTAGACGGACAGGGGGACTCCTACGAGCAGTACTTC
TRBJ1-2 many - TRBV7-2 CASSTRRNNYGYTF TGTGCCAGCAGCACCCGAAGGAATAACTATGGCTACACCTTC
TRBJ2-4 - TRBD2 TRBV27 CASSSLTSGRNRNIQYF TGTGCCAGCAGTTCCCTGACTAGCGGGAGGAATAGAAACATTCAGTACTTC
TRBJ1-1 few - TRBV5-1 CASSPGLDTEAFF TGCGCCAGCAGCCCCGGGTTGGACACTGAAGCTTTCTTT
TRBJ2-3 - - TRBV28 CASRNGITDTQYF TGTGCCAGCAGAAACGGGATCACAGATACGCAGTATTTT
TRBJ2-7 few - TRBV2 CASSEAVTGLDEQYF TGTGCCAGCAGTGAAGCGGTAACAGGGCTCGACGAGCAGTACTTC
TRBJ2-1 many TRBD2 TRBV28 CASSLVTSGSSYNEQFF TGTGCCAGCAGTTTAGTGACTAGCGGGAGTTCCTACAATGAGCAGTTCTTC
TRBJ2-6 many TRBD1 TRBV18 CASSPPDRGELRSGANVLTF TGTGCCAGCTCACCACCAGACAGGGGAGAACTACGCTCTGGGGCCAACGTCCTGACTTTC
TRBJ1-2 few - TRBV6-5 CASSYTPRSGYTF TGTGCCAGCAGTTACACCCCCCGGAGTGGCTACACCTTC
TRBJ1-2 few - TRBV30 CARDRHLNYGYTF TGTGCCCGAGACCGGCATTTAAACTATGGCTACACCTTC